A selection of T cell receptor beta chains follows, all from one sample in a study. TCRdb reanalysed the 5' RACE reads using MiXCR and keeps one entry per CDR3 protein. The table shows approximately 8,700 distinct CDR3 sequences, with roughly a sixth occurring only once. Sequencing was done on a sample of memory CD4+ T cells sorted from blood. The receptor source for this set is a female donor with breast cancer. The CDR3 runs from the conserved cysteine through the conserved F or W. Each record gives: V gene, D gene, clone size, CDR3 length, J gene, CDR3 DNA, CDR3 protein. D genes are given only for firm matches. Rows may omit the clone size; those that give it use once, few, many or a size class.

TRBV24-1	TRBD2	medium-sized	15	TRBJ2-3	TGTGCCACCAGTGAGTCCGGGACTAGCTCAGATACGCAGTATTTT	CATSESGTSSDTQYF
TRBV7-9	.	.	14	TRBJ2-7	TGTGCCAGCAGCTTTCCAGGGGCACAGAACGAGCAGTACTTC	CASSFPGAQNEQYF
TRBV28	.	medium-sized	15	TRBJ1-2	TGTGTCAGCAGTTCTGGCGGGGTTCTGTCCTATGGCTACACCTTC	CVSSSGGVLSYGYTF
TRBV3-1	TRBD1	few	13	TRBJ1-1	TGTGCCAGCAGCCAAGGGGACAGAACGGAAGCTTTCTTT	CASSQGDRTEAFF
TRBV7-2	.	.	14	TRBJ1-2	TGTGCCAGCAGCTTACTGAGGGAGGTCTATGGCTACACCTTC	CASSLLREVYGYTF
TRBV5-1	.	medium-sized	14	TRBJ2-5	TGCGCCAGCAGTCCTCAGGGAGGTATGGAGACCCAGTACTTC	CASSPQGGMETQYF
TRBV3-1	.	.	12	TRBJ1-4	TGTGCCAGCAGCCAAGGACGTGAAAAACTGTTTTTT	CASSQGREKLFF
TRBV6-2/TRBV6-3	TRBD1	.	17	TRBJ1-5	TGTGCCAGCAGTTCCGTGGACAGGGGGCTAGGCAATCAGCCCCAGCATTTT	CASSSVDRGLGNQPQHF
TRBV7-9	TRBD1	medium-sized	16	TRBJ2-2	TGTGCCAGCAGCTTGATACAGGGGAGCCATCCCGGGGAGCTGTTTTTT	CASSLIQGSHPGELFF
TRBV12-3/TRBV12-4	TRBD2	.	17	TRBJ2-1	TGTGCCGGCAGTTTTGAGGCTAGCGGGGGCCGATACAATGAGCAGTTCTTC	CAGSFEASGGRYNEQFF
TRBV6-1	TRBD2	.	15	TRBJ2-1	TGTGCCAGCAGTGAGGTTAGCGGGAGAGTACATGAGCAGTTCTTC	CASSEVSGRVHEQFF
TRBV12-3/TRBV12-4	.	.	14	TRBJ2-1	TGTGCCAGCAGCCGCATAGGGCCCTACAATGAGCTGTTCTTC	CASSRIGPYNELFF
TRBV6-1	.	medium-sized	13	TRBJ1-3	TGTGCCAGCACCGGGACAATCCGAAACACCATATATTTT	CASTGTIRNTIYF
TRBV9	.	.	12	TRBJ2-2	TGTACCAGCAGCGTATCTTCTGGGGAGCTGTTTTTT	CTSSVSSGELFF
TRBV7-9	TRBD1	medium-sized	14	TRBJ1-4	TGTGCCAGCAGCCCACAGGGGATCGATGAAAAACTGTTTTTT	CASSPQGIDEKLFF